The 8 T cell receptor beta chains below were found in one sample sequenced in a study of CD8 T cells in ankylosing spondylitis. TCRdb redid the calling of the 5' RACE reads with MiXCR, one entry per CDR3 protein. The sample consists of around 210,000 distinct CDR3 sequences, 7% to 10% of them appearing once. Sample: blood, either unsorted or a sorted T cell fraction (not recorded which). These receptors were collected from a female donor with ankylosing spondylitis or in good health (not recorded which).

This clonotype was seen ten or more times. The chain has TRBV2 and TRBJ1-5; weak D call: TRBD1 (6 bases). The germline V and J ends were trimmed by 6 bases and 5 bases, with 20 bases remaining between them. Looked up from germline, CDR1 is SNHLY and CDR2 is FYNNEI. CDR3 length: 16 amino acids. For the CDR3, the DNA is TGTGCCAGCAGACCCTCCGGGACACGGAGGGATCAGCCCCAGCATTTT. This encodes CASRPSGTRRDQPQHF.

This clonotype was seen ten or more times. The chain uses TRBV12-3 or TRBV12-4 and TRBJ2-2; possibly TRBD2 for D (6 bases). With 7 bases removed from V and 6 bases from J, the gap between germline ends came to 9 bases. The CDR3 sequence is 12 residues long. In DNA, the CDR3 is TGTGCCAGCACCCCGGGGGCCGGGGAGCTGTTTTTT. Residues: CASTPGAGELFF.

This clonotype has a count of ten or more. This chain uses TRBV29-1 with TRBJ2-5, with a possible D match to TRBD1 (6 bases). The V and J ends lost 3 bases and 0 bases respectively, with 14 bases between them. In germline, CDR1 is SQVTM, CDR2 ANQGSEA. The CDR3 totals 15 residues. CDR3 loop: CSVDGGSLYQETQYF. DNA for the CDR3: TGCAGCGTTGATGGGGGCAGCTTGTACCAAGAGACCCAGTACTTC.

This clonotype was recorded at least ten times. V and J are TRBV5-1 and TRBJ1-1, with a possible D match to TRBD1 (5 bases). Germline CDR1 SGHRS, CDR2 YFSETQ. The germline V and J ends were trimmed by 1 base and 0 bases, with 7 bases remaining between them. The CDR3 is 14 residues long. CDR3 in amino acids: CASSLSGMNTEAFF. In DNA, the CDR3 is TGCGCCAGCAGCTTGTCAGGGATGAACACTGAAGCTTTCTTT.

At least ten counts were recorded for this clonotype. J is TRBJ2-5 and V is TRBV12-3 or TRBV12-4, with TRBD1 as a possible D gene (6 bases). The CDR3 runs 17 residues. Trimming left V 5 bases short and J 3 bases short, with 22 bases between. In DNA form, the CDR3 reads TGTGCCAGCAGTCTGGGGGCTCCCTGGTCTCAGGAAGAGACCCAGTACTTC. Protein sequence: CASSLGAPWSQEETQYF.

V is TRBV20-1 and J is TRBJ2-1; 9 bases align to TRBD2. This CDR3 is built from 15 residues. The V segment lost 3 bases and the J segment 10 bases; nucleotides outside the gene matches: 13. Germline lookup yields CDR1 DFQATT and CDR2 SNEGSKA (reference sequence). CDR3 nucleotide sequence: TGCAGTGCTAGTAGTCCTAGCGGGGTTGGGGAAGAGCAGTTCTTC. Protein product: CSASSPSGVGEEQFF.

A remark on this clonotype: This clone may be a read error of a much larger clone one base away. This rearrangement joins TRBV5-1 to TRBJ2-2; D unresolved. Germline lookup yields CDR1 SGHRS and CDR2 YFSETQ. The length of the CDR3 is 13 residues. The CDR3 DNA sequence: TGCGTCAGCAGCCCGGGTCTCACCGGGGAGCTGTTTTTT. Its translation is CVSSPGLTGELFF.

The rearrangement links TRBV7-9 to TRBJ2-2, with D uncertain. CDR1 and CDR2 from the germline V gene are SEHNR and FQNEAQ (reference sequence). The V end lost 11 bases, the J end lost 1 base, and 11 bases lay between the germline ends. The CDR3 consists of 13 residues. CDR3: CAGDGRNTGELFF. The DNA of the CDR3 is TGTGCCGGAGACGGGCGGAACACCGGGGAGCTGTTTTTT.